A single sample is the source of the 7 T cell receptor beta chains below, sequenced in a study of spatial heterogeneity in lung cancer. Using its own MiXCR run on the 5' RACE reads, TCRdb lists one record per CDR3 protein. Counted here are about 50,000 distinct CDR3 sequences, less than 8.5% occurring once; the ten biggest clones make up less than 15%. The time point denotes: sample taken at primary tumor resection. Whole RNA came from tumor, nontumor lung or frozen PBMC and was sequenced without being sorted. Here the sequenced sample was PBMCs, taken at surgery. The receptors derive from a female donor with early-stage non-small cell lung cancer.

This clonotype has a count of ten or more. The J gene is TRBJ1-5, the V gene TRBV19, with D tentatively TRBD1 (5 bases). V was trimmed by 6 bases and J by 4 bases, leaving 13 bases between them. Germline lookup yields CDR1 LNHDA and CDR2 SQIVND (reference sequence). This CDR3 region has 14 residues. The CDR3 region is CASSAPTANQPQHF. CDR3 coding DNA: TGTGCCAGTAGCGCCCCGACAGCTAATCAGCCCCAGCATTTT.

Ten or more counts support this clonotype. The chain joins TRBV20-1 to TRBJ1-6, with D perhaps TRBD1 (6 bases). The V gene lost 1 base and the J gene lost 8 bases, with 18 bases spanning the gap. Germline V gene lookup returns CDR1 DFQATT and CDR2 SNEGSKA (reference sequence). This CDR3 contains 16 residues. The CDR3 nucleotides are TGCAGTGCTAGAGTCGGGGGAAGAACAGGGTATTCACCCCTCCACTTT. It encodes CSARVGGRTGYSPLHF.

The chain employs TRBV20-1 and TRBJ2-5; D is undetermined. V was trimmed by 5 bases and J by 5 bases, leaving 12 bases between them. The germline gives CDR1 DFQATT, CDR2 SNEGSKA (reference sequence). The CDR3 runs 12 residues. CDR3 in amino acids: CSAVAQHETQYF. CDR3 DNA: TGCAGTGCTGTGGCGCAGCACGAGACCCAGTACTTC.

This clonotype was counted a few times. The chain is built from TRBV7-9 and TRBJ1-2, with D hard to call. The ends were cut back, 0 bases at V and 6 bases at J, with 11 bases in the middle. CDR1 is SEHNR, CDR2 FQNEAQ, per germline (reference sequence). CDR3 length: 14 amino acids. CDR3 amino acids: CASSLAREVDGYTF. The DNA of the CDR3 is TGTGCCAGCAGCTTAGCGCGCGAGGTAGATGGCTACACCTTC.

This clonotype appeared many times. V usage is TRBV10-3 and J usage is TRBJ2-3; D call uncertain. Per the germline V gene, CDR1 is ENHRY and CDR2 is SYGVKD. This CDR3 is 13 amino acids long. Trimming left V 2 bases short and J 3 bases short, with 6 bases between. In DNA form, the CDR3 reads TGTGCCATCAGTGAGGGGGAAACAGATACGCAGTATTTT. This codes for CAISEGETDTQYF.

This clonotype was counted between two and nine times. V and J are TRBV6-2 or TRBV6-3 and TRBJ1-1; TRBD1 is a possible D gene (6 bases). CDR3 length equals 17 residues. Germline assignment: CDR1 MNHEY and CDR2 SVGEGT. Trimming removed 0 bases from V and 0 bases from J, with 14 bases in between. Written as DNA, the CDR3 is TGTGCCAGCAGTTACTCGGGCAGGGGAGACATGAACACTGAAGCTTTCTTT. It is translated as CASSYSGRGDMNTEAFF.

This clonotype was seen more than once but under ten times. The chain recombines TRBV4-2 with TRBJ1-1, with D unclear. This CDR3 spans 15 amino acids. Trimming pared 0 bases from V and 0 bases from J, leaving 8 bases between. Germline lookup yields CDR1 LGHNA and CDR2 YNFKEQ. The CDR3 spells CASSQESRMNTEAFF. The CDR3, as DNA: TGTGCCAGCAGCCAAGAAAGTAGAATGAACACTGAAGCTTTCTTT.